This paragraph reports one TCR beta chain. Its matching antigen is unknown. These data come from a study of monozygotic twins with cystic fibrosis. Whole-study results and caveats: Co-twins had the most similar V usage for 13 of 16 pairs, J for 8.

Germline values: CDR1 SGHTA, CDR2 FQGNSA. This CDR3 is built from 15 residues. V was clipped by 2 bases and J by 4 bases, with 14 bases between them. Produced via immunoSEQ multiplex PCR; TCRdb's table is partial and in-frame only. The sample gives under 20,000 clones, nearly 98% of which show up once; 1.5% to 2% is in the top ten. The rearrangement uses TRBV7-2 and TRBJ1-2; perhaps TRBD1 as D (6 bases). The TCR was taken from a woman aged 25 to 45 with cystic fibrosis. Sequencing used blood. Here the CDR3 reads CASSLIGGRTYGYTF. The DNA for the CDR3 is TGTGCCAGCAGCTTAATCGGGGGGCGCACCTATGGCTACACCTTC.